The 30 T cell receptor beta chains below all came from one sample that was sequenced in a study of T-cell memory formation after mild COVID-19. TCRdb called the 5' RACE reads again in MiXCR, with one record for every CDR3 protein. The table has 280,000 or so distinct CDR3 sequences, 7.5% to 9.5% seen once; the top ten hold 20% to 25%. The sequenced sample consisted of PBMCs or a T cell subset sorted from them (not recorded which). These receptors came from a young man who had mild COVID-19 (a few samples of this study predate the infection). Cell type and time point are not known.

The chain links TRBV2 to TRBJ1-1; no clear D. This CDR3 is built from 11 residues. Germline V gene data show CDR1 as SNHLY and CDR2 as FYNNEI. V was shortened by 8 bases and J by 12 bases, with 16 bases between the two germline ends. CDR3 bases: TGTGCCAGCCTTTATCGGACGGCTACTTTCTTT. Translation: CASLYRTATFF.

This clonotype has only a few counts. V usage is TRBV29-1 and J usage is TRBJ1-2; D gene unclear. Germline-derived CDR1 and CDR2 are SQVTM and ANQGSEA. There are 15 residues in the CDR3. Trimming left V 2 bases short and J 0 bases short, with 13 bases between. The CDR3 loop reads CSVERVRRPNYGYTF. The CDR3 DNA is TGCAGCGTTGAACGGGTCAGGCGTCCTAACTATGGCTACACCTTC.

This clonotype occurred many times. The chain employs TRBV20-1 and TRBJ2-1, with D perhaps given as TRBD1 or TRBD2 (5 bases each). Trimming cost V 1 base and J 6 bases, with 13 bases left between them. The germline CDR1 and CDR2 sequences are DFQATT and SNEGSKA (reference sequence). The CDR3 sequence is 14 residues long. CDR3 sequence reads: CSARVGTVLNEQFF. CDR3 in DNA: TGCAGTGCTAGAGTGGGGACCGTTCTCAATGAGCAGTTCTTC.

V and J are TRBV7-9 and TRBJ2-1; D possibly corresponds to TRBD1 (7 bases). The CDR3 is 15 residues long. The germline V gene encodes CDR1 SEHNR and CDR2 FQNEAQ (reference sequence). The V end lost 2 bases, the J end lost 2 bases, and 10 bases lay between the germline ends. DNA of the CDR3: TGTGCCAGCAGCTTAAGGAGGGGGCCCTACAATGAGCAGTTCTTC. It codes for CASSLRRGPYNEQFF.

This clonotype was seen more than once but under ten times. The CDR3 sequence is CASSQGDMTGIYEQYF. DNA of the CDR3: TGTGCCAGCAGCCAAGGTGATATGACAGGGATTTACGAGCAGTACTTC. This chain connects TRBV4-2 to TRBJ2-7, with TRBD1 matching 7 bases. This CDR3 has 16 amino acids. Germline V gene sequence: CDR1 LGHNA, CDR2 YNFKEQ. V was pared by 1 base and J by 4 bases, with 10 bases of the junction left unmatched.

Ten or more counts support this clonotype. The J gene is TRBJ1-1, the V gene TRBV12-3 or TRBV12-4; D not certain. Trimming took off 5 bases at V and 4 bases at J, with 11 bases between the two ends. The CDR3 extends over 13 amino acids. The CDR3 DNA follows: TGTGCCAGCAGTAACCTTCCCGGCACTGAAGCTTTCTTT. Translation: CASSNLPGTEAFF.

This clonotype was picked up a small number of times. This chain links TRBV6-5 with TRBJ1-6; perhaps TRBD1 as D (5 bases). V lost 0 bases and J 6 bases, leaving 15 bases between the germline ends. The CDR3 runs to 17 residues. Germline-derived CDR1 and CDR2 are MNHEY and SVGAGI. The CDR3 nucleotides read TGTGCCAGCAGTTACTCGAAGTGGGCAGGGAGTAATTCACCCCTCCACTTT. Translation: CASSYSKWAGSNSPLHF.

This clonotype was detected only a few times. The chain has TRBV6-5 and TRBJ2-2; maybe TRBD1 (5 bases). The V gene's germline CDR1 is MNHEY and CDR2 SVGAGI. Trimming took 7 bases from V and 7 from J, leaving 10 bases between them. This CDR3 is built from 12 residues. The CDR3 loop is CASTKRGGELFF. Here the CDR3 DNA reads TGTGCCAGCACCAAAAGGGGCGGGGAGCTGTTTTTT.

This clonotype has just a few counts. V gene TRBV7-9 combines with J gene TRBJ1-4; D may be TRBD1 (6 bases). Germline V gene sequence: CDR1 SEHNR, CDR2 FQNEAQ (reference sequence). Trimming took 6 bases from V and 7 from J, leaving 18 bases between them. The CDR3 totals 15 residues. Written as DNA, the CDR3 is TGTGCCAGCAGTTTAATGGCACAGGGAGGTGAAAAACTGTTTTTT. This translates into CASSLMAQGGEKLFF.

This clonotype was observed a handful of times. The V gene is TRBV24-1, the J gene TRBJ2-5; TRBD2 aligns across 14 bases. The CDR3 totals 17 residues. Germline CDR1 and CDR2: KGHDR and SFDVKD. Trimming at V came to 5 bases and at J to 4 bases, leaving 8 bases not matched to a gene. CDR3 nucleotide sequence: TGTGCCACCAGTGCCTTTTTGGGACTAGCGGGGGCAGAGACCCAGTACTTC. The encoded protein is CATSAFLGLAGAETQYF.

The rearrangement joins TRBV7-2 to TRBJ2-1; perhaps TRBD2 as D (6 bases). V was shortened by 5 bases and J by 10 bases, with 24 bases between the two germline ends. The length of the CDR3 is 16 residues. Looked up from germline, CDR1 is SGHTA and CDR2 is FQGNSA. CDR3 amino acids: CASSISLATRGSEQFF. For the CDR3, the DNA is TGTGCCAGCAGCATATCGCTAGCGACCCGGGGGAGCGAGCAGTTCTTC. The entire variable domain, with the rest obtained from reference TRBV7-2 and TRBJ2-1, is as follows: GAGVSQSPSNKVTEKGKDVELRCDPISGHTALYWYRQSLGQGLEFLIYFQGNSAPDKSGLPSDRFSAERTGGSVSTLTIQRTQQEDSAVYLCASSISLATRGSEQFFGPGTRLTVL.

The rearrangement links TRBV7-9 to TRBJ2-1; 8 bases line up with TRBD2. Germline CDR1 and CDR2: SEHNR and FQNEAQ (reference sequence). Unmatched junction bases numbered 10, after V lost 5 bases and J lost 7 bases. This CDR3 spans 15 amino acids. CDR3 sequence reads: CASSIQLAALNEQFF. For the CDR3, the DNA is TGTGCCAGCAGCATACAACTAGCGGCGTTGAATGAGCAGTTCTTC.

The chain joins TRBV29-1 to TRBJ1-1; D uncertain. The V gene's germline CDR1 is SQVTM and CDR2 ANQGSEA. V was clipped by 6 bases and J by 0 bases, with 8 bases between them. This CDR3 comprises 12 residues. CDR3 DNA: TGCAGCGTCACTCGCATGAACACTGAAGCTTTCTTT. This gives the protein CSVTRMNTEAFF.

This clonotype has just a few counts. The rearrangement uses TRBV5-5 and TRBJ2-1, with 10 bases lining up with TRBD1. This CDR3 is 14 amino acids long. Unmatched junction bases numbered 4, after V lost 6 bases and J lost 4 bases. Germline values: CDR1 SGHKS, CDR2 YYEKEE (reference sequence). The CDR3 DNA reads TGTGCCAGCATCCGGGACAGGGGTTACAATGAGCAGTTCTTC. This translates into CASIRDRGYNEQFF.

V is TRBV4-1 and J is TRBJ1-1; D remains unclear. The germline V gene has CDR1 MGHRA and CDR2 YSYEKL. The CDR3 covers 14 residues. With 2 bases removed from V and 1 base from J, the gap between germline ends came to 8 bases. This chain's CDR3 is CASSQREENTEAFF. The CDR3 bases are TGCGCCAGCAGCCAAAGGGAGGAGAACACTGAAGCTTTCTTT.

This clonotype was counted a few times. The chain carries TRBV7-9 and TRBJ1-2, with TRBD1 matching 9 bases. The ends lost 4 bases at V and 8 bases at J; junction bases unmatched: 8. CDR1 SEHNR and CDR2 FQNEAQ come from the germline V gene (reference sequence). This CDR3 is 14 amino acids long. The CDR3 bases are TGTGCCAGCAGCTCACAGGGGGCAGCTGGCGGCTACACCTTC. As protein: CASSSQGAAGGYTF. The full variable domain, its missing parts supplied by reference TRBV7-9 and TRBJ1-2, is DTGVSQNPRHKITKRGQNVTFRCDPISEHNRLYWYRQTLGQGPEFLTYFQNEAQLEKSRLLSDRFSAERPKGSFSTLEIQRTEQGDSAMYLCASSSQGAAGGYTFGSGTRLTVV.

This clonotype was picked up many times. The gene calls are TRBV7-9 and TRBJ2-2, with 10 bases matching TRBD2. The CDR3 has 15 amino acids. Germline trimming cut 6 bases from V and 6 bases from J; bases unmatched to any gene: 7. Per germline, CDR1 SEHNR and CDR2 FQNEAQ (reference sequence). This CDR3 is CASRTSGTSAGELFF. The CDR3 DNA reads TGTGCCAGCAGAACCTCCGGGACTAGCGCCGGGGAGCTGTTTTTT. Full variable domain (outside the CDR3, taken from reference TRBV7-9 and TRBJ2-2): DTGVSQNPRHKITKRGQNVTFRCDPISEHNRLYWYRQTLGQGPEFLTYFQNEAQLEKSRLLSDRFSAERPKGSFSTLEIQRTEQGDSAMYLCASRTSGTSAGELFFGEGSRLTVL.

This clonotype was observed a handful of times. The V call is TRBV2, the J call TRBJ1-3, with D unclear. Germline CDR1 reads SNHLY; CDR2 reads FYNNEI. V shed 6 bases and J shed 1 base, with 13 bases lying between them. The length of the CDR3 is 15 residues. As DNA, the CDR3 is TGTGCCAGCAGCCGCCGGGCCGTTTCTGGAAACACCATATATTTT. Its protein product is CASSRRAVSGNTIYF.

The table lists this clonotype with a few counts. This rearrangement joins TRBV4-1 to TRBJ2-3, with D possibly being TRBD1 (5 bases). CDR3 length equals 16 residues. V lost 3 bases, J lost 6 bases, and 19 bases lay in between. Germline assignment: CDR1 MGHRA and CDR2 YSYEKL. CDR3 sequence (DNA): TGCGCCAGCAGCCATCCCTCTAGGCAGGGCCTTGATACGCAGTATTTT. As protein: CASSHPSRQGLDTQYF.

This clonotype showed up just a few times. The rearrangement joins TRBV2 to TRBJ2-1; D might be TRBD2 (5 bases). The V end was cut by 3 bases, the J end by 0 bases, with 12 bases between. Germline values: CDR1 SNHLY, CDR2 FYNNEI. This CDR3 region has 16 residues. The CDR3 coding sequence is TGTGCCAGCAGTGATGTGGACTGGAGCTCCTACAATGAGCAGTTCTTC. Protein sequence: CASSDVDWSSYNEQFF.

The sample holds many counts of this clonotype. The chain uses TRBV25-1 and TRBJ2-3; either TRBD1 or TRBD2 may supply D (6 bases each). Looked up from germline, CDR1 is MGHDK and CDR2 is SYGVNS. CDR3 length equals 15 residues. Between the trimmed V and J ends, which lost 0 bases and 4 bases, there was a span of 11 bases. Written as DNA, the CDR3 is TGTGCCAGCAGTGAATATGCAGGGGAGGCAGATACGCAGTATTTT. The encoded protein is CASSEYAGEADTQYF.

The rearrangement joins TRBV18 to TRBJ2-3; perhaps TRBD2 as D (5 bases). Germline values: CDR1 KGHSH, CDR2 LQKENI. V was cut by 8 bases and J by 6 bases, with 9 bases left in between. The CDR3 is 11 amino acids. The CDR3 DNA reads TGTGCCAGCCTCGGAGGTGATACGCAGTATTTT. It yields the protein CASLGGDTQYF.

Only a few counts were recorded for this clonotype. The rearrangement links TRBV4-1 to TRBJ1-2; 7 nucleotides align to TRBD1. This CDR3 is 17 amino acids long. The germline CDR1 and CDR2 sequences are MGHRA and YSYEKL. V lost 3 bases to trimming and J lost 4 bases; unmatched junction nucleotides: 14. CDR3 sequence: CASSHGALGGPGYGYTF. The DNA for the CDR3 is TGCGCCAGCAGCCATGGAGCACTAGGGGGCCCCGGCTATGGCTACACCTTC.

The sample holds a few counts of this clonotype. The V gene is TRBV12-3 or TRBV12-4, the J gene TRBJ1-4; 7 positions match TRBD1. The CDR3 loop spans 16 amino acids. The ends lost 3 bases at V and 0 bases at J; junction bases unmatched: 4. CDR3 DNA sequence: TGTGCCAGCAGTTTTCGGGGGACAGCAACTAATGAAAAACTGTTTTTT. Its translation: CASSFRGTATNEKLFF.

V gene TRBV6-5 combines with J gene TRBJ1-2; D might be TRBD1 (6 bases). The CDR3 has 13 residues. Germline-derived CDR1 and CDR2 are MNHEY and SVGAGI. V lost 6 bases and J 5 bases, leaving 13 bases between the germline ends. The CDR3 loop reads CASSPRQDYGYTF. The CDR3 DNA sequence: TGTGCCAGCAGCCCTCGACAGGATTATGGCTACACCTTC.

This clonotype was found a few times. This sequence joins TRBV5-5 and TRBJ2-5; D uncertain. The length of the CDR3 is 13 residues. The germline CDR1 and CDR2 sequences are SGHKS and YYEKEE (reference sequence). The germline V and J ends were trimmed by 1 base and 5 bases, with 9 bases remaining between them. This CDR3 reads CASSLRRMETQYF. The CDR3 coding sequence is TGTGCCAGCAGCTTGCGCAGGATGGAGACCCAGTACTTC.

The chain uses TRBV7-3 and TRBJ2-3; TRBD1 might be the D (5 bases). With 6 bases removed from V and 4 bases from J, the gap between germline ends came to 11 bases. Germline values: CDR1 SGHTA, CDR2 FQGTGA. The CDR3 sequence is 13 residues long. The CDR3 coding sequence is TGTGCCAGCAGGTCGCAGGGTTCAGATACGCAGTATTTT. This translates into CASRSQGSDTQYF.

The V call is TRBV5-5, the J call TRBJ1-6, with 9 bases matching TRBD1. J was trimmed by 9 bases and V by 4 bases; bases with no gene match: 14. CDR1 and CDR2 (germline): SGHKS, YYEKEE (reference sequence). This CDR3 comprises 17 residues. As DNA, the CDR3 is TGTGCCAGCAGCCCGATGCCCCCGGGACAGGGAAGTTCACCCCTCCACTTT. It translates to CASSPMPPGQGSSPLHF.

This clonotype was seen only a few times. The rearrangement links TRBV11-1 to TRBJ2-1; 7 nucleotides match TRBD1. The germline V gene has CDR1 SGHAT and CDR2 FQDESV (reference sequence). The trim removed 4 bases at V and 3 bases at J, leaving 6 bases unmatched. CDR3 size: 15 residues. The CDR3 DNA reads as TGTGCCAGCAGCTATTTCGGGACAGTCTACAATGAGCAGTTCTTC. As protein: CASSYFGTVYNEQFF.

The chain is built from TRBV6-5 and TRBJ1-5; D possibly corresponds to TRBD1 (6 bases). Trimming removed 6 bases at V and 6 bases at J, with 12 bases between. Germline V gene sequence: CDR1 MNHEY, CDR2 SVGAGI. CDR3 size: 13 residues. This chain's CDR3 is CASSITGFQPQHF. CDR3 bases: TGTGCCAGCAGCATCACAGGGTTTCAGCCCCAGCATTTT.